These 27 T cell receptor beta chains were all obtained from the same sample, sequenced in a study of cytomegalovirus exposure and HLA in healthy donors. 60 Vbeta and 13 Jbeta primers were used in PCR. The assay was immunoSEQ multiplex PCR, and TCRdb's table has in-frame clones only and misses some. The data hold 100,000 to 150,000 clones, with 80% observed a single time. Sample: PBMCs. These receptors all stem from a middle-aged man in good health and CMV-seronegative.

This chain connects TRBV28 to TRBJ1-1, with 11 nucleotides matching TRBD1. The trim removed 5 bases at V and 5 bases at J, leaving 7 bases unmatched. Germline loops: CDR1 MDHEN, CDR2 SYDVKM. The CDR3 totals 15 residues. The DNA for the CDR3 is TGTGCCAGCAGTACGGGAGGGACAGGGGGTACTGAAGCTTTCTTT. This translates into CASSTGGTGGTEAFF.

This clone was recorded once. In DNA, the CDR3 is TGTGCCAGTAGTTGGGGGGTCTCCTACGAGCAGTACTTC. As protein: CASSWGVSYEQYF. The chain carries TRBV19 and TRBJ2-7, with D perhaps TRBD2 (6 bases). V lost 5 bases, J lost 0 bases, and 8 bases lay in between. Germline V gene sequence: CDR1 LNHDA, CDR2 SQIVND (reference sequence). There are 13 residues in the CDR3.

V usage is TRBV27 and J usage is TRBJ1-6; D unclear. Trimming cost V 4 bases and J 10 bases, with 11 bases left between them. The CDR3 totals 13 residues. CDR1 is MNHEY, CDR2 SMNVEV, per germline (reference sequence). The CDR3 is CASSSQVGSPLHF. In DNA, the CDR3 is TGTGCCAGCAGTTCGCAGGTCGGCTCACCCCTCCACTTT.

V is TRBV15 and J is TRBJ1-5; 9 bases are shared with TRBD1. Trimming at V came to 8 bases and at J to 3 bases, leaving 5 bases not matched to a gene. The V gene's germline CDR1 is LNHNV and CDR2 YYDKDF (reference sequence). The CDR3 consists of 14 residues. CDR3 DNA sequence: TGTGCCACCCGGAGGACAGGGGACAATCAGCCCCAGCATTTT. It yields the protein CATRRTGDNQPQHF.

V gene TRBV19 combines with J gene TRBJ1-5; TRBD1 matches 8 bases. Germline V gives CDR1 LNHDA, CDR2 SQIVND (reference sequence). The trim removed 6 bases at V and 5 bases at J, leaving 9 bases unmatched. The CDR3 has 15 amino acids. In DNA form, the CDR3 reads TGTGCCAGTAGCCGCGACAGGGGAAGCGATCAGCCCCAGCATTTT. Translated, it gives CASSRDRGSDQPQHF.

Concerning this clone itself: Distinct nucleotide sequences in the sample also encode this CDR3. CDR3 protein: CASRQGDQPQHF. CDR3 bases: TGTGCCAGCAGACAGGGTGATCAGCCCCAGCATTTT. This rearrangement joins TRBV28 to TRBJ1-5; D might be TRBD1 (6 bases). The CDR3 contains 12 residues. Germline V gene lookup returns CDR1 MDHEN and CDR2 SYDVKM. V dropped 6 bases and J dropped 5 bases, with 8 bases sitting between them.

The chain couples TRBV28 to TRBJ2-5; D perhaps matches TRBD2 (6 bases). Germline V CDR1 and CDR2: MDHEN, SYDVKM. The CDR3 sequence is 11 residues long. Trimming stripped 3 bases from V and 8 bases from J, with 7 bases between. This chain's CDR3 is CASSLGGTQYF. CDR3 nucleotides: TGTGCCAGCAGTTTGGGGGGAACCCAGTACTTC.

Here the CDR3 DNA reads TGTGCCAGCAGCTTCACGGGCAGGGGGCCAGAGACCCAGTACTTC. It specifies CASSFTGRGPETQYF. This rearrangement joins TRBV7-9 to TRBJ2-5, with 8 positions matching TRBD1. Germline trimming cut 3 bases from V and 4 bases from J; bases unmatched to any gene: 7. The CDR3 spans 15 residues. Germline V gives CDR1 SEHNR, CDR2 FQNEAQ (reference sequence). The variable domain in full, with the rest retrieved from reference TRBV7-9 and TRBJ2-5, is DTGVSQNPRHKITKRGQNVTFRCDPISEHNRLYWYRQTLGQGPEFLTYFQNEAQLEKSRLLSDRFSAERPKGSFSTLEIQRTEQGDSAMYLCASSFTGRGPETQYFGPGTRLLVL.

The V call is TRBV7-2, the J call TRBJ2-5; possibly TRBD1 for D (6 bases). Trimming removed 8 bases from V and 5 bases from J, with 18 bases in between. Germline CDR1 is SGHTA and CDR2 is FQGNSA. The CDR3 has 14 residues. The CDR3 spells CASAQQGQTETQYF. CDR3 nucleotides: TGTGCCAGCGCTCAGCAGGGGCAAACGGAGACCCAGTACTTC.

The gene calls are TRBV6-1 and TRBJ2-2; 9 nucleotides align to TRBD2. V lost 0 bases, J lost 7 bases, and 9 bases stayed unmatched. This CDR3 comprises 17 residues. CDR1 and CDR2 (germline): MNHNS, SASEGT. The CDR3 DNA sequence: TGTGCCAGCAGTGAAGCCCCGCCAGGGACTAGCTTCGGGGAGCTGTTTTTT. It specifies CASSEAPPGTSFGELFF.

Only a few counts were recorded for this clone. The rearrangement uses TRBV29-1 and TRBJ2-3; the match to TRBD1 covers 10 bases. This CDR3 has 15 amino acids. V lost 7 bases to trimming and J lost 3 bases; unmatched junction nucleotides: 10. The germline V gene encodes CDR1 SQVTM and CDR2 ANQGSEA. The CDR3 DNA reads TGCAGCGCCCCAGGTGGGACAGGGGCAACAGATACGCAGTATTTT. This sequence encodes CSAPGGTGATDTQYF.

Only a few counts were recorded for this clone. This sequence joins TRBV27 and TRBJ2-1; weak D call: TRBD2 (6 bases). CDR3 size: 14 residues. The germline V gene encodes CDR1 MNHEY and CDR2 SMNVEV (reference sequence). V lost 5 bases and J 4 bases, leaving 12 bases between the germline ends. The CDR3 loop reads CASSPRLGYNEQFF. CDR3 nucleotides: TGTGCCAGCAGTCCCCGACTAGGTTACAATGAGCAGTTCTTC.

This chain connects TRBV5-4 to TRBJ1-5; D call uncertain. CDR1 and CDR2 (germline): SGHNT, YYREEE (reference sequence). This CDR3 spans 12 amino acids. V was cut by 3 bases and J by 4 bases, with 5 bases left in between. CDR3 loop: CASSYQNQPQHF. CDR3 bases: TGTGCCAGCAGCTATCAGAATCAGCCCCAGCATTTT.

This clone is a singleton in its sample. This chain connects TRBV5-1 to TRBJ1-4; D is possibly TRBD1 (5 bases). The CDR3 runs 14 residues. Germline values: CDR1 SGHRS, CDR2 YFSETQ. Trimming removed 4 bases at V and 5 bases at J, with 12 bases between. For the CDR3, the DNA is TGCGCCAGCAGCGGGCAGGGTAGGAATGAAAAACTGTTTTTT. It specifies CASSGQGRNEKLFF.

The chain recombines TRBV6-5 with TRBJ2-5; 7 positions agree with TRBD2. The CDR3 is 12 residues long. Germline V gene lookup returns CDR1 MNHEY and CDR2 SVGAGI. CDR3 region: CSCTGGSETQYF. The CDR3 DNA sequence: TGTTCCTGCACGGGGGGTTCGGAGACCCAGTACTTC.

The rearrangement joins TRBV7-8 to TRBJ2-5; D call uncertain. The CDR3 consists of 14 residues. Germline V gives CDR1 SGHVS, CDR2 FQNEAQ. Trimming cost V 0 bases and J 4 bases, with 9 bases left between them. The CDR3 DNA is TGTGCCAGCAGCTTAGCGGGTCAGGCAGAGACCCAGTACTTC. Protein product: CASSLAGQAETQYF.

This sequence joins TRBV2 and TRBJ1-6; 7 nucleotides line up with TRBD1. CDR3 size: 15 residues. The trim removed 4 bases at V and 5 bases at J, leaving 5 bases unmatched. Germline CDR1 and CDR2: SNHLY and FYNNEI. The CDR3 protein is CASSAWTGNNSPLHF. Here the CDR3 DNA reads TGTGCCAGCAGTGCCTGGACAGGCAATAATTCACCCCTCCACTTT.

The rearrangement links TRBV27 to TRBJ2-2, with 7 positions matching TRBD1. V lost 2 bases and J lost 4; bases outside the gene matches: 4. CDR3 size: 15 residues. From germline, CDR1 is MNHEY and CDR2 SMNVEV (reference sequence). The CDR3 bases are TGTGCCAGCAGTTTAGCCCACAGGGGCACCGGGGAGCTGTTTTTT. It yields the protein CASSLAHRGTGELFF.

The J gene is TRBJ2-5, the V gene TRBV5-4; 12 bases fit TRBD1. V lost 3 bases to trimming and J lost 5 bases; unmatched junction nucleotides: 11. The CDR3 runs to 17 residues. The germline gives CDR1 SGHNT, CDR2 YYREEE (reference sequence). CDR3 sequence: CASSWGAGTGGGETQYF. For the CDR3, the DNA is TGTGCCAGCAGCTGGGGGGCCGGGACAGGGGGCGGTGAGACCCAGTACTTC.

This rearrangement joins TRBV29-1 to TRBJ2-5; TRBD1 might be the D (6 bases). Germline CDR1 reads SQVTM; CDR2 reads ANQGSEA. This CDR3 comprises 14 residues. Trimming cost V 5 bases and J 5 bases, with 18 bases left between them. CDR3 nucleotides: TGCAGCGTTTCTCCCGGGACCCAGGGGGAGACCCAGTACTTC. Protein: CSVSPGTQGETQYF.

This clone came up a few times. The CDR3 here is CASSLRGGLAATYEQYF. The CDR3 nucleotides are TGTGCCAGCAGCCTGAGGGGGGGACTAGCGGCAACCTACGAGCAGTACTTC. The V gene is TRBV7-2, the J gene TRBJ2-7; 11 bases map to TRBD2. Germline V gene lookup returns CDR1 SGHTA and CDR2 FQGNSA. The CDR3 is 17 amino acids. With 5 bases clipped from V and 2 bases from J, the junction kept 11 bases outside the gene matches.

Only one count was recorded for this clone. The chain joins TRBV6-8 to TRBJ2-7; TRBD1 agrees at 7 bases. V was pared by 1 base and J by 6 bases, with 6 bases of the junction left unmatched. CDR1 is MNHGY, CDR2 SAAAGT, per germline. This CDR3 has 14 residues. The CDR3 DNA is TGTGCCAGCAGTTACTGGATAGACAGGGTCGAGCAGTACTTC. Translation: CASSYWIDRVEQYF.

The chain combines TRBV5-4 with TRBJ1-6; 7 bases are a match to TRBD1. CDR1 SGHNT and CDR2 YYREEE come from the germline V gene (reference sequence). The CDR3 loop spans 16 amino acids. The J segment lost 6 bases and the V segment lost 9 bases, leaving 15 bases of the junction unmatched. Written as DNA, the CDR3 is TGTGCCATCTACGACAGGGCGGCCCCCGGTAATTCACCCCTCCACTTT. This encodes CAIYDRAAPGNSPLHF.

This clone was picked up a small number of times. At the DNA level, this CDR3 is encoded by other sequences in the same sample as well. This chain uses TRBV10-3 with TRBJ2-5, with D possibly TRBD1 on 5 matching bases. The V end was cut by 3 bases, the J end by 3 bases, with 5 bases between. The CDR3 runs to 12 residues. From germline, CDR1 is ENHRY and CDR2 SYGVKD. CDR3 bases: TGTGCCATCAGTGACAGGGAAGAGACCCAGTACTTC. Protein sequence: CAISDREETQYF.

This chain joins TRBV4-1 and TRBJ1-1, with D possibly TRBD1 on 5 matching bases. The CDR3 loop spans 11 amino acids. V gave up 0 bases and J gave up 11 bases, with 7 bases separating them. The germline CDR1 and CDR2 sequences are MGHRA and YSYEKL. The CDR3 DNA reads TGCGCCAGCAGCCAAGACAGGGCGGCTTTCTTT. Translating it yields CASSQDRAAFF.

The chain is built from TRBV18 and TRBJ2-7; D not certain. The V gene's germline CDR1 is KGHSH and CDR2 LQKENI. This CDR3 has 14 residues. The V end lost 1 base, the J end lost 2 bases, and 9 bases lay between the germline ends. The CDR3 loop is CASSPRGFTYEQYF. For the CDR3, the DNA is TGTGCCAGCTCACCACGTGGCTTCACCTACGAGCAGTACTTC.

V gene TRBV29-1 combines with J gene TRBJ2-5; 9 bases fit TRBD1. This CDR3 spans 13 amino acids. After removal of 7 bases from V and 1 base from J, the junction contained 4 bases not matched to a gene. In germline, CDR1 is SQVTM, CDR2 ANQGSEA. The CDR3 region is CSASGQGQETQYF. The DNA of the CDR3 is TGCAGCGCGTCGGGACAGGGCCAAGAGACCCAGTACTTC.